This entry lists 21 T cell receptor beta chains sequenced from one sample in a study of blood T cell repertoires in COVID-19. Some clones are missing from TCRdb's copy, which holds only in-frame ones; the method was immunoSEQ multiplex PCR. The sample shows some 200,000 clones, approximately 84% of them seen only once. The sequencing sample was made of peripheral blood. Source of these receptors: a man aged 45-65 years who had recovered from COVID-19.

The rearrangement uses TRBV11-2 and TRBJ2-2; D may be TRBD1 (5 bases). Trimming left V 5 bases short and J 2 bases short, with 9 bases between. From germline, CDR1 is SGHAT and CDR2 FQNNGV. This CDR3 has 14 amino acids. In DNA, the CDR3 is TGTGCCAGCAGCAGAACAGGAAACACCGGGGAGCTGTTTTTT. Translation gives CASSRTGNTGELFF.

This sequence joins TRBV7-9 and TRBJ1-6, with D possibly TRBD1 on 5 matching bases. The CDR3 has 14 residues. Germline loops: CDR1 SEHNR, CDR2 FQNEAQ (reference sequence). Trimming shortened V by 7 bases and J by 7 bases, and 14 bases separated the two germline ends. CDR3 DNA: TGTGCCAGCACTGGGGGGGTTGAGAATTCACCCCTCCACTTT. It translates to CASTGGVENSPLHF.

This clone has just one count. The chain couples TRBV12-3 or TRBV12-4 to TRBJ1-1; D is perhaps TRBD1 (5 bases). The germline V and J ends were trimmed by 5 bases and 11 bases, with 15 bases remaining between them. This CDR3 comprises 12 residues. The CDR3 nucleotides are TGTGCCAGCAGTCCGACCGGGGGTCGGGCTTTCTTT. It codes for CASSPTGGRAFF.

This clone was observed once. The chain uses TRBV25-1 and TRBJ1-5, with 8 bases fitting TRBD1. J was trimmed by 5 bases and V by 3 bases; bases with no gene match: 12. The CDR3 contains 17 residues. Per germline, CDR1 MGHDK and CDR2 SYGVNS. Here the CDR3 reads CASSDLRRTGNDQPQHF. Written as DNA, the CDR3 is TGTGCCAGCAGTGATTTAAGACGGACAGGGAACGATCAGCCCCAGCATTTT.

The J gene is TRBJ2-5, the V gene TRBV24-1; D is perhaps TRBD2 (7 bases). V lost 5 bases to trimming and J lost 5 bases, with 20 bases between them. Germline V gene sequence: CDR1 KGHDR, CDR2 SFDVKD. There are 16 residues in the CDR3. The CDR3 DNA reads TGTGCCACCAGTGCAACCCTTGGGGGGGCCTTCGAGACCCAGTACTTC. This sequence encodes CATSATLGGAFETQYF.

This chain joins TRBV19 and TRBJ1-6; 9 bases align to TRBD1. The V gene's germline CDR1 is LNHDA and CDR2 SQIVND (reference sequence). J gave up 8 bases and V 4 bases, and 6 bases lay outside the gene matches. The CDR3 length is 15 residues. CDR3 DNA: TGTGCCAGTAGTACAACTGGGACAGGGTATTCACCCCTCCACTTT. Protein product: CASSTTGTGYSPLHF.

V usage is TRBV11-2 and J usage is TRBJ1-1; D unclear. This CDR3 spans 12 amino acids. The ends were cut back, 5 bases at V and 1 base at J, with 5 bases in the middle. CDR1 SGHAT and CDR2 FQNNGV come from the germline V gene. CDR3 bases: TGTGCCAGCAGCATCCAGAACACTGAAGCTTTCTTT. Its translation: CASSIQNTEAFF.

The V gene is TRBV18, the J gene TRBJ1-1; D ambiguous. Germline loops: CDR1 KGHSH, CDR2 LQKENI. Trimming shortened V by 0 bases and J by 8 bases, and 13 bases separated the two germline ends. The CDR3 runs 14 residues. The CDR3 nucleotides read TGTGCCAGCTCACCACCGAGCTACGGGGAAGAAGCTTTCTTT. It yields the protein CASSPPSYGEEAFF.

The chain links TRBV29-1 to TRBJ2-7; 10 nucleotides align to TRBD2. J lost 2 bases, V lost 5 bases, and 21 bases had no gene match. This CDR3 has 19 amino acids. CDR1 is SQVTM, CDR2 ANQGSEA, per germline. CDR3 sequence reads: CSVRMSLGQGLASTYEQYF. CDR3 DNA sequence: TGCAGCGTTAGAATGTCACTCGGACAGGGACTAGCGAGTACCTACGAGCAGTACTTC.

The rearrangement uses TRBV2 and TRBJ1-4, with D perhaps TRBD1 (5 bases). Trimming took 7 bases from V and 2 from J, leaving 14 bases between them. The CDR3 totals 15 residues. CDR1 is SNHLY and CDR2 is FYNNEI in the germline V gene. This CDR3 is CASNWAGLTNEKLFF. CDR3 coding DNA: TGTGCCAGCAATTGGGCGGGGCTTACTAATGAAAAACTGTTTTTT.

This clone was counted only a few times. The rearrangement links TRBV5-1 to TRBJ1-3; D gene ambiguous. Per the germline V gene, CDR1 is SGHRS and CDR2 is YFSETQ. Trimming removed 2 bases from V and 0 bases from J, with 15 bases in between. The CDR3 extends over 17 amino acids. CDR3 amino acids: CASSLYRGDFSGNTIYF. Written as DNA, the CDR3 is TGCGCCAGCAGCTTATACCGGGGAGACTTCTCTGGAAACACCATATATTTT.

A remark on this clone: At the DNA level, this CDR3 is encoded by other sequences in the same sample as well. The chain carries TRBV3-1 (or the pseudogene TRBV3-2) and TRBJ2-5; 7 nucleotides match TRBD2. This CDR3 has 14 amino acids. Germline V lookup: CDR1 LGHDT, CDR2 YNNKEL (reference sequence). The junction had 3 bases not matched to a gene; V was cut back by 2 bases and J by 3 bases. The CDR3 nucleotides read TGTGCCAGCAGCCAAAGTCTAGCGGAAGAGACCCAGTACTTC. It translates to CASSQSLAEETQYF.

The chain is built from TRBV30 and TRBJ2-5, with 9 bases fitting TRBD1. CDR1 and CDR2 from the germline V gene are GTSNPN and SVGIG (reference sequence). The CDR3 is 14 amino acids. J was trimmed by 2 bases and V by 2 bases; bases with no gene match: 3. CDR3 protein: CAWSKGTGQETQYF. DNA of the CDR3: TGTGCCTGGAGTAAGGGGACAGGGCAAGAGACCCAGTACTTC.

This chain uses TRBV5-6 with TRBJ2-1, with D perhaps TRBD1 (5 bases). CDR1 is SGHDT and CDR2 is YYEEEE in the germline V gene. This CDR3 has 12 amino acids. V lost 2 bases and J 6 bases, leaving 6 bases between the germline ends. The CDR3 protein is CASSFRANEQFF. CDR3 sequence (DNA): TGTGCCAGCAGCTTCAGGGCCAATGAGCAGTTCTTC.

CDR3 in DNA: TGTGCCAGCAGCGCGCAGGGAATTCGCACCGGGGAGCTGTTTTTT. This gives the protein CASSAQGIRTGELFF. The chain recombines TRBV11-3 with TRBJ2-2, with D perhaps matching TRBD1 (5 bases). Trimming cost V 5 bases and J 4 bases, with 14 bases left between them. Per the germline V gene, CDR1 is SGHNT and CDR2 is YENEEA. The length of the CDR3 is 15 residues. The variable domain in full, completed from reference TRBV11-3 and TRBJ2-2, reads EAGVVQSPRYKIIEKKQPVAFWCNPISGHNTLYWYLQNLGQGPELLIRYENEEAVDDSQLPKDRFSAERLKGVDSTLKIQPAELGDSAVYLCASSAQGIRTGELFFGEGSRLTVL.

The J gene is TRBJ2-5, the V gene TRBV7-9; TRBD1 agrees at 7 bases. The CDR3 runs to 15 residues. The trim removed 5 bases at V and 0 bases at J, leaving 6 bases unmatched. The V gene's germline CDR1 is SEHNR and CDR2 FQNEAQ (reference sequence). The CDR3: CASSVGDSHQETQYF. The CDR3 bases are TGTGCCAGCAGCGTGGGGGACAGCCACCAAGAGACCCAGTACTTC.

The chain has TRBV20-1 and TRBJ2-1, with no clear D. CDR1 and CDR2 (germline): DFQATT, SNEGSKA (reference sequence). The CDR3 covers 11 residues. V was pared by 8 bases and J by 13 bases, with 18 bases between. The CDR3: CSPRGEEFQFF. CDR3 DNA sequence: TGCAGTCCCCGAGGAGAGGAATTCCAGTTCTTC.

The chain is built from TRBV5-8 and TRBJ2-2; D is possibly TRBD1 (5 bases). Germline loops: CDR1 SGHTS, CDR2 YDEGEE. The CDR3 runs 12 residues. With 3 bases removed from V and 6 bases from J, the gap between germline ends came to 6 bases. CDR3 protein: CASSSRAGELFF. The CDR3 coding sequence is TGTGCCAGCAGCTCCAGGGCCGGGGAGCTGTTTTTT.

The chain joins TRBV18 to TRBJ2-5, with D unresolved. Per the germline V gene, CDR1 is KGHSH and CDR2 is LQKENI. The CDR3 consists of 13 residues. Between the trimmed V and J ends, which lost 4 bases and 3 bases, there was a span of 9 bases. CDR3 loop: CASSHGSKETQYF. The CDR3 region has the DNA TGTGCCAGCTCACACGGGTCCAAAGAGACCCAGTACTTC.

The chain recombines TRBV6-5 with TRBJ1-3, with 7 bases matching TRBD1. The V segment lost 6 bases and the J segment 3 bases; nucleotides outside the gene matches: 8. Germline CDR1 is MNHEY and CDR2 is SVGAGI. This CDR3 has 15 residues. The CDR3 sequence is CASSFTRGLGNTIYF. In nucleotides, the CDR3 is TGTGCCAGCAGCTTCACGAGGGGGCTTGGAAACACCATATATTTT.

This chain uses TRBV7-9 with TRBJ2-2; maybe TRBD1 (5 bases). V was trimmed by 1 base and J by 1 base, leaving 10 bases between them. Germline-derived CDR1 and CDR2 are SEHNR and FQNEAQ (reference sequence). This CDR3 spans 16 amino acids. CDR3 nucleotides: TGTGCCAGCAGCTTAGTGCGGCAGGGGAACACCGGGGAGCTGTTTTTT. As protein: CASSLVRQGNTGELFF.